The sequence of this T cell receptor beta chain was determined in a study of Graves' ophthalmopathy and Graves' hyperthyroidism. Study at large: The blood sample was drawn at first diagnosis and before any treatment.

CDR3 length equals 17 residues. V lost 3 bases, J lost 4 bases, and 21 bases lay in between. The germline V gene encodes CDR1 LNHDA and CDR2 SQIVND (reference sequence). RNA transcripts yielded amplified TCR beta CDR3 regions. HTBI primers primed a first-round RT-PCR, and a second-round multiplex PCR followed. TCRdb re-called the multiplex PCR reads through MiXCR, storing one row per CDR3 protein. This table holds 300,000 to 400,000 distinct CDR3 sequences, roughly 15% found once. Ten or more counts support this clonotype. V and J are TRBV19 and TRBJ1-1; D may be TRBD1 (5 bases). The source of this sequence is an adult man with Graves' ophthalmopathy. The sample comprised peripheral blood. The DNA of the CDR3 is TGTGCCAGTAGTATCAGGGTACAATTGATTGGTGGCACTGAAGCTTTCTTT. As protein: CASSIRVQLIGGTEAFF.